This T cell receptor beta chain came from a study of beta chain features in type 1 diabetes. Study-level points and caveats: Shorter TCRB CDR3s, moderately but significantly so, marked every one of the four CD4+ subsets in Type 1 diabetes patients.

Deletions cut 4 bases from V and 0 bases from J, with 7 bases between. The CDR3 consists of 13 residues. The V gene's germline CDR1 is SGHTA and CDR2 FQGNSA. Expressed TCRB transcripts were sequenced because the entire RNA isolate underwent reverse transcription. The repertoire was sequenced with immunoSEQ multiplex PCR; TCRdb's copy has only in-frame clones and lacks some. The data hold 300,000 or so clones, with roughly 14% observed a single time. About this clone itself: As yet, its antigen is unknown.

Sorting based on CD45RO/CCR7/CD25/CD127/CD95/CD27 separated CD4+ naive, central memory, regulatory and stem cell-like memory cells. The chain uses TRBV7-2 and TRBJ2-7; D call uncertain. Sequenced sample: naive CD4+ T cells from blood. The sequence was collected from a woman in her late teens or twenties with type 1 diabetes. CDR3 bases: TGTGCCAGCAGCTACATACGCTCCTACGAGCAGTACTTC. It translates to CASSYIRSYEQYF.